The sample holds one count of the clone carrying this T cell receptor (beta chain). Its target is not known. Germline V gene data show CDR1 as LNHDA and CDR2 as SQIVND (reference sequence). V lost 2 bases, J lost 6 bases, and 11 bases lay in between. The CDR3 has 14 amino acids. Profiled with immunoSEQ multiplex PCR; TCRdb holds only in-frame clones, not every one. The sample records approximately 90,000 clones, around nine tenths being singletons. These data originate in a study of OX40 agonist ivuxolimab in advanced cancers. In the study overall: A history of anti-PD-1, anti-PD-L1 or anti-CTLA-4 therapy was acceptable, and approximately 40% had some.

Study findings and constraints: Partial responders receiving 0.1-3.0 mg/kg showed among the lowest clonal expansion. Blood T cells, both CD4+ and CD8+, expanded clonally by week 6 at 0.1 to 3.0 mg/kg. Among the nonresponders, some also had low normalized T-cell clonal expansion.

J is TRBJ2-1 and V is TRBV19; the D is unclear. The sequences come from CD4+ or CD8+ T cells sorted from blood, collected in a trial of the OX40 agonist ivuxolimab. The source is an adult with an advanced solid tumor such as melanoma, head and neck, liver or kidney cancer. CDR3 sequence: CASSILDGPNEQFF. In DNA, the CDR3 is TGTGCCAGTAGTATACTAGACGGACCCAATGAGCAGTTCTTC.